This TCR beta chain derives from a study of T cells after yellow fever vaccination. In TCRdb, the 5' RACE reads were re-called with MiXCR into one record per CDR3 protein. This repertoire shows 500,000 to 650,000 distinct CDR3 sequences, roughly a sixth found once; its top ten account for 17%. The V and J ends lost 3 bases and 3 bases respectively, with 6 bases between them. This CDR3 comprises 11 residues. The germline gives CDR1 DFQATT, CDR2 SNEGSKA (reference sequence). This clonotype was seen many times. This sequence originates from a man younger than 35 who received the YFV17D yellow fever vaccine. The chain carries TRBV20-1 and TRBJ2-7; D not certain. Sequenced material: PBMCs, taken around 5 days after the first yellow fever vaccination. The CDR3 is CSASDRYEQYV. CDR3 nucleotides: TGCAGTGCTAGTGACCGCTACGAGCAGTACGTC.